This T cell receptor beta chain comes out of a study of cytomegalovirus exposure and HLA in healthy donors. The PCR made use of 60 Vbeta and 13 Jbeta primers. This table comes from immunoSEQ multiplex PCR, and its TCRdb copy is limited to in-frame clones, with some not included. The sample lists 150,000 or so clones; 77% were seen once. Germline loops: CDR1 SGHRS, CDR2 YFSETQ. Trimming removed 4 bases at V and 4 bases at J, with 14 bases between. The CDR3 is 14 residues long. This chain connects TRBV5-1 to TRBJ1-2; TRBD1 is a possible D gene (6 bases). This TCR derives from a woman in her twenties or thirties in good health and CMV-seronegative. The sample consisted of PBMCs. CDR3 loop: CASSVLGGAYGYTF. The CDR3 nucleotides read TGCGCCAGCAGCGTACTTGGGGGGGCCTATGGCTACACCTTC.